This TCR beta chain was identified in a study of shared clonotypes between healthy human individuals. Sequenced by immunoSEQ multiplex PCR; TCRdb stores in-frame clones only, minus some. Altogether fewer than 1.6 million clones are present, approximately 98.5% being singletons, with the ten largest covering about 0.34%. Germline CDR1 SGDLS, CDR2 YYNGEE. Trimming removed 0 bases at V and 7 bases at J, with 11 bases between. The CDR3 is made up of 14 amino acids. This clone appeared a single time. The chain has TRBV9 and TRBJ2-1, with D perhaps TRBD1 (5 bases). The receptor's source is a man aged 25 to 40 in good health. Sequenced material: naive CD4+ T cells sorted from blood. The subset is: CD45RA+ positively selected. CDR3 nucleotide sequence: TGTGCCAGCAGCGTAGTAGGGGCCCCTAATGAGCAGTTCTTC. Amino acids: CASSVVGAPNEQFF. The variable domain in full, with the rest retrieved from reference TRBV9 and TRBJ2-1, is DSGVTQTPKHLITATGQRVTLRCSPRSGDLSVYWYQQSLDQGLQFLIQYYNGEERAKGNILERFSAQQFPDLHSELNLSSLELGDSALYFCASSVVGAPNEQFFGPGTRLTVL.